The present TCR beta chain was sequenced within a study of blood T cell repertoires in COVID-19. Sequenced by immunoSEQ multiplex PCR; TCRdb stores in-frame clones only, minus some. The sample includes about 140,000 clones, about 88% of them seen just once. This clone was counted once. This CDR3 contains 15 residues. Per the germline V gene, CDR1 is SGHRS and CDR2 is YFSETQ. With 4 bases clipped from V and 0 bases from J, the junction kept 4 bases outside the gene matches. Source material: peripheral blood. The genes are TRBV5-1 and TRBJ2-7, with TRBD1 matching 10 bases. The receptor's source is a man aged 50 or older with active or convalescent COVID-19. CDR3 amino acids: CASSGGQGHSYEQYF. Here the CDR3 DNA reads TGCGCCAGCAGCGGGGGACAGGGGCACTCCTACGAGCAGTACTTC.